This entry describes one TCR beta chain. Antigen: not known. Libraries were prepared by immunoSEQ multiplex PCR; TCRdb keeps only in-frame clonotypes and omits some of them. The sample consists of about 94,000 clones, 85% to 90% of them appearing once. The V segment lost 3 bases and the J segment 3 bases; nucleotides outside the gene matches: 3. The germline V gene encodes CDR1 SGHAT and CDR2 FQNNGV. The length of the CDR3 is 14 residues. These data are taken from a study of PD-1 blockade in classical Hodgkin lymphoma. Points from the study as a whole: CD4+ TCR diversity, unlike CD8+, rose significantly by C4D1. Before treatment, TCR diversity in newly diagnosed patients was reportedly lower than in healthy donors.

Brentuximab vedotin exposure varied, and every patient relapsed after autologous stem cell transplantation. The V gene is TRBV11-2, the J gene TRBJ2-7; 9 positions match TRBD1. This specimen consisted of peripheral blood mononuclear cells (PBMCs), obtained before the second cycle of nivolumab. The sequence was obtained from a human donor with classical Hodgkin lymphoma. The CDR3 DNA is TGTGCCAGCAGCTTCGGGACAGGGATCTACGAGCAGTACTTC. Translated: CASSFGTGIYEQYF.